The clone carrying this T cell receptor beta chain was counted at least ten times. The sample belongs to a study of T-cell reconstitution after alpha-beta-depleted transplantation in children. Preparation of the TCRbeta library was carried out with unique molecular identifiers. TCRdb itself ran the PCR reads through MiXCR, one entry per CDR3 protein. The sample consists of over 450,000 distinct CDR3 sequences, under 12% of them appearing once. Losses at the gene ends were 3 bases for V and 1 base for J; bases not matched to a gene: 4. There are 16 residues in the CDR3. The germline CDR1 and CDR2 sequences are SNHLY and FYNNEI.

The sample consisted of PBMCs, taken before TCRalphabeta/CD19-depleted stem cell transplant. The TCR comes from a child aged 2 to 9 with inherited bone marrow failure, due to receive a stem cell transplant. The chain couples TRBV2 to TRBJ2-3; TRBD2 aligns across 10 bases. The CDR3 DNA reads TGTGCCAGCAGTGAGTCGAGCGGGAGGGGCACAGATACGCAGTATTTT. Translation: CASSESSGRGTDTQYF.